Each of the 10 T cell receptor beta chains below was sequenced from the same sample in a study of cytomegalovirus exposure and HLA in healthy donors. 13 Jbeta primers and 60 Vbeta primers were used for the PCR. Assay used: immunoSEQ multiplex PCR; TCRdb lists only in-frame clones, some missing. The repertoire holds 120,000 or so clones, with around 69% as singletons. Sequences were obtained from PBMCs. Receptors originate from a man aged 45-65 years in good health and CMV-seropositive.

The chain links TRBV5-5 to TRBJ1-5; TRBD1 might be the D (5 bases). The CDR3 sequence is 15 residues long. Germline V lookup: CDR1 SGHKS, CDR2 YYEKEE (reference sequence). V lost 4 bases to trimming and J lost 4 bases, with 15 bases between them. The CDR3 protein is CASSEGVLRNQPQHF. The CDR3 DNA sequence: TGTGCCAGCAGCGAAGGGGTACTAAGAAATCAGCCCCAGCATTTT. The full variable domain, completed using reference TRBV5-5 and TRBJ1-5, is DAGVTQSPTHLIKTRGQQVTLRCSPISGHKSVSWYQQVLGQGPQFIFQYYEKEERGRGNFPDRFSARQFPNYSSELNVNALLLGDSALYLCASSEGVLRNQPQHFGDGTRLSIL.

This chain joins TRBV10-3 and TRBJ1-2, with unresolved D. The germline V gene encodes CDR1 ENHRY and CDR2 SYGVKD. The CDR3 runs to 14 residues. V was cut by 2 bases and J by 3 bases, with 10 bases left in between. CDR3 residues: CAISEPGGDYGYTF. The CDR3 region has the DNA TGTGCCATCAGTGAGCCGGGAGGAGACTATGGCTACACCTTC.

This sequence joins TRBV7-9 and TRBJ1-5; D gene uncertain. Trimming stripped 1 base from V and 7 bases from J, with 20 bases between. The CDR3 spans 17 residues. The germline CDR1 and CDR2 sequences are SEHNR and FQNEAQ (reference sequence). The CDR3 spells CASSLGGVGRLGQPQHF. CDR3 nucleotides: TGTGCCAGCAGCTTAGGTGGAGTAGGGAGGCTTGGGCAGCCCCAGCATTTT. Combining the CDR3 with reference TRBV7-9 and TRBJ1-5 gives the whole variable domain DTGVSQNPRHKITKRGQNVTFRCDPISEHNRLYWYRQTLGQGPEFLTYFQNEAQLEKSRLLSDRFSAERPKGSFSTLEIQRTEQGDSAMYLCASSLGGVGRLGQPQHFGDGTRLSIL.

This rearrangement joins TRBV7-2 to TRBJ2-2; TRBD2 aligns across 8 bases. This CDR3 has 16 amino acids. Trimming removed 2 bases from V and 7 bases from J; junction bases left unmatched: 9. The germline V gene encodes CDR1 SGHTA and CDR2 FQGNSA. Here the CDR3 DNA reads TGTGCCAGCAGCTTAAACGGGGGGGCGAGAGGCGGGGAGCTGTTTTTT. This translates into CASSLNGGARGGELFF.

The genes are TRBV2 and TRBJ1-2; 8 bases map to TRBD1. Germline trimming cut 5 bases from V and 8 bases from J; bases unmatched to any gene: 10. The CDR3 sequence is 14 residues long. Germline V gives CDR1 SNHLY, CDR2 FYNNEI. CDR3 bases: TGTGCCAGCAGTAAACAGGGGGGCCCTTACGGCTACACCTTC. This codes for CASSKQGGPYGYTF.

The genes are TRBV6-1 and TRBJ1-2, with D possibly being TRBD1 (6 bases). Germline V gene data show CDR1 as MNHNS and CDR2 as SASEGT. Trimming took off 7 bases at V and 8 bases at J, with 23 bases between the two ends. This CDR3 is 15 amino acids long. The CDR3 loop is CASNPSLTGSEGYTF. As DNA, the CDR3 is TGTGCCAGCAATCCTTCCTTGACAGGCTCGGAGGGCTACACCTTC.

The chain recombines TRBV7-9 with TRBJ2-2, with 7 positions matching TRBD1. Germline V CDR1 and CDR2: SEHNR, FQNEAQ (reference sequence). The V and J ends lost 5 bases and 8 bases, in that order; junction bases with no gene match: 5. CDR3 length equals 13 residues. DNA of the CDR3: TGTGCCAGCAGCCCCCGACAGGGAGGGGAGCTGTTTTTT. Encoded protein: CASSPRQGGELFF.

This chain uses TRBV11-2 with TRBJ2-2; weak D call: TRBD2 (5 bases). Trimming took 0 bases from V and 6 from J, leaving 11 bases between them. Germline CDR1 is SGHAT and CDR2 is FQNNGV. CDR3 length: 15 residues. Here the CDR3 reads CASSLDPGGAGELFF. CDR3 sequence (DNA): TGTGCCAGCAGCTTAGATCCCGGAGGCGCCGGGGAGCTGTTTTTT.

This rearrangement joins TRBV7-9 to TRBJ2-3; 9 positions match TRBD1. The CDR3 sequence is 19 residues long. Losses at the gene ends were 2 bases for V and 0 bases for J; bases not matched to a gene: 12. Germline loops: CDR1 SEHNR, CDR2 FQNEAQ (reference sequence). In DNA form, the CDR3 reads TGTGCCAGCAGCTTAACCTCCTGGGACAGGGATGATAGCACAGATACGCAGTATTTT. Residues: CASSLTSWDRDDSTDTQYF.

This chain connects TRBV11-2 to TRBJ2-3; D perhaps matches TRBD2 (6 bases). Per the germline V gene, CDR1 is SGHAT and CDR2 is FQNNGV. The V and J ends lost 3 bases and 0 bases respectively, with 10 bases between them. The CDR3 is made up of 15 amino acids. The CDR3 DNA reads TGTGCCAGCAGCTTCGGGACTCCTAGCACAGATACGCAGTATTTT. This sequence encodes CASSFGTPSTDTQYF. Drawing the rest from reference TRBV11-2 and TRBJ2-3, the complete variable domain is EAGVAQSPRYKIIEKRQSVAFWCNPISGHATLYWYQQILGQGPKLLIQFQNNGVVDDSQLPKDRFSAERLKGVDSTLKIQPAKLEDSAVYLCASSFGTPSTDTQYFGPGTRLTVL.